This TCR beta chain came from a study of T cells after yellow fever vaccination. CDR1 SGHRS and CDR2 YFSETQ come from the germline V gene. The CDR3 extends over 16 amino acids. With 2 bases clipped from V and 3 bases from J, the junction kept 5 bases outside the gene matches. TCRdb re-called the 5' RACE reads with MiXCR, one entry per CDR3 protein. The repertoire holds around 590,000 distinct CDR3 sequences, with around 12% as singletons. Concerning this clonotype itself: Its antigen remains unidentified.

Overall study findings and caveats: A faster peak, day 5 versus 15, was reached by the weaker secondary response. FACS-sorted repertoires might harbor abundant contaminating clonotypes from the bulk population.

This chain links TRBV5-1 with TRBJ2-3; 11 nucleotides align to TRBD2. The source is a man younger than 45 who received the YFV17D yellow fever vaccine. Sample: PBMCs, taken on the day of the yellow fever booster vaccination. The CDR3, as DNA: TGCGCCAGCAGCTTCACTAGCGGGAGTAGTACAGATACGCAGTATTTT. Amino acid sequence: CASSFTSGSSTDTQYF.